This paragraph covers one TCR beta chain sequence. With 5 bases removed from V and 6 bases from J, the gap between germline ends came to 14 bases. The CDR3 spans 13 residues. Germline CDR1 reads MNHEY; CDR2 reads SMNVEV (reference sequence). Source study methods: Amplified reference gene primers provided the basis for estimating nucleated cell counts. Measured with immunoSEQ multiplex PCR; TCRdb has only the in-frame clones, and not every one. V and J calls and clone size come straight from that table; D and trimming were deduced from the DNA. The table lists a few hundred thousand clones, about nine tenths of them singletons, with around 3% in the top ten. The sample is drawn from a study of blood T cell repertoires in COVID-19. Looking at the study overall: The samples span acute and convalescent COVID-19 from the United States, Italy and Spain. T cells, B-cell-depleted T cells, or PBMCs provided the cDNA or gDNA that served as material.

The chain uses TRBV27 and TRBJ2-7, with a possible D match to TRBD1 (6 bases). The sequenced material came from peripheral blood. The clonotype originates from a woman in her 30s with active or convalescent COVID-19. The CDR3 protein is CASSDRTGLEQYF. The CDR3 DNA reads TGTGCCAGCAGTGACAGGACCGGTCTCGAGCAGTACTTC.